Following are 8 T cell receptor beta chains from one sample sequenced in a study of shared clonotypes between healthy human individuals. TCRdb's table, derived via immunoSEQ multiplex PCR, lists solely in-frame clones and lacks some. Of under 600,000 clones listed, approximately 97% were seen once; the top ten hold 0.045% to 0.07%. The material sequenced was naive CD4+ T cells sorted from blood. Subset reported: CD45RA+ positively selected. Source of these receptors: a woman aged 25-40 years in good health.

The gene calls are TRBV2 and TRBJ2-3, with TRBD2 identical over 9 bases. The trim removed 8 bases at V and 7 bases at J, leaving 16 bases unmatched. The CDR3 extends over 16 amino acids. Germline V CDR1 and CDR2: SNHLY, FYNNEI. CDR3 DNA sequence: TGTGCCAGCTCCCTCGGTAGCGGGGGCCTCAAATATACGCAGTATTTT. This encodes CASSLGSGGLKYTQYF.

The V and J genes are TRBV28 and TRBJ2-7, with D perhaps TRBD1 or TRBD2 (5 bases each). CDR3 size: 14 residues. CDR1 and CDR2 (germline): MDHEN, SYDVKM. V lost 6 bases, J lost 4 bases, and 16 bases lay in between. CDR3 amino acids: CASSSRGLGYEQYF. DNA of the CDR3: TGTGCCAGCAGCTCCCGGGGCCTGGGGTACGAGCAGTACTTC.

V gene TRBV5-5 combines with J gene TRBJ1-2; D remains ambiguous. V dropped 0 bases and J dropped 2 bases, with 8 bases sitting between them. The CDR3 totals 14 residues. Germline V gene lookup returns CDR1 SGHKS and CDR2 YYEKEE (reference sequence). CDR3 residues: CASSLELTNYGYTF. The CDR3 region has the DNA TGTGCCAGCAGCTTGGAACTGACCAACTATGGCTACACCTTC.

As to this clone: The sample holds other DNA sequences that translate to the same CDR3. V usage is TRBV7-9 and J usage is TRBJ1-1, with D perhaps TRBD1 (5 bases). This CDR3 contains 13 residues. Germline V lookup: CDR1 SEHNR, CDR2 FQNEAQ (reference sequence). V lost 1 base, J lost 3 bases, and 6 bases lay in between. CDR3 residues: CASSLGGDTEAFF. CDR3 coding DNA: TGTGCCAGCAGCTTAGGGGGGGACACTGAAGCTTTCTTT.

This chain connects TRBV10-3 to TRBJ2-7; TRBD1 matches at 8 bases. The CDR3 length is 16 residues. Germline V gene sequence: CDR1 ENHRY, CDR2 SYGVKD. V dropped 6 bases and J dropped 3; count of bases not matched to a gene: 13. The CDR3 DNA reads TGTGCCATCAGCCGGAACCCGGGACAGGAGTACTACGAGCAGTACTTC. It translates to CAISRNPGQEYYEQYF.

The V call is TRBV28, the J call TRBJ1-2; D might be TRBD1 (5 bases). The CDR3 consists of 15 residues. Germline V gene data show CDR1 as MDHEN and CDR2 as SYDVKM. The V and J ends lost 2 bases and 4 bases respectively, with 14 bases between them. The CDR3 DNA is TGTGCCAGCAGTTTAGGGCAGGGAGTAGGCTATGGCTACACCTTC. It is translated as CASSLGQGVGYGYTF.

The chain uses TRBV5-1 and TRBJ1-1, with D tentatively TRBD1 (6 bases). The germline V gene has CDR1 SGHRS and CDR2 YFSETQ. The CDR3 is made up of 14 amino acids. Trimming left V 0 bases short and J 5 bases short, with 11 bases between. CDR3 protein: CASSLASGTTEAFF. CDR3 sequence (DNA): TGCGCCAGCAGCTTGGCCTCAGGGACAACTGAAGCTTTCTTT.

The V and J genes are TRBV19 and TRBJ2-6, with D uncertain. The V end lost 2 bases, the J end lost 0 bases, and 5 bases lay between the germline ends. The germline V gene has CDR1 LNHDA and CDR2 SQIVND (reference sequence). The CDR3 is made up of 15 amino acids. The CDR3 bases are TGTGCCAGTAGTATATATAACTCTGGGGCCAACGTCCTGACTTTC. This codes for CASSIYNSGANVLTF.